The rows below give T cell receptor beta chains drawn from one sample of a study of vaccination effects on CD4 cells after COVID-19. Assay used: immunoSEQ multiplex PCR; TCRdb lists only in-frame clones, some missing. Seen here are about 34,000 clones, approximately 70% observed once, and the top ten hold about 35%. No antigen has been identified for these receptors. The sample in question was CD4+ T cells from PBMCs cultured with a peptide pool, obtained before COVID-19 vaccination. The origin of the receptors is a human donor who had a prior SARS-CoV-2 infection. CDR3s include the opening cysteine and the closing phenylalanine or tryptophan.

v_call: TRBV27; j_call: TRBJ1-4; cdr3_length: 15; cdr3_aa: CASSLWAGGNEKLFF
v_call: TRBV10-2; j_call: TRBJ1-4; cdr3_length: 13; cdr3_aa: CASCPGGSEKLFF
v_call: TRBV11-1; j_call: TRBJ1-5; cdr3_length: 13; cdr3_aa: CASSGGPNQPQHF
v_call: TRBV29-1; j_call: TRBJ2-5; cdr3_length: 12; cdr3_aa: CSVPHNKETQYF
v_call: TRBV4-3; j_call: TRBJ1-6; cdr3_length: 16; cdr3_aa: CASSQDPPPNNSPLHF
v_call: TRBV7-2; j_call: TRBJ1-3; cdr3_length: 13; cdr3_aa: CASSNPAGNTIYF
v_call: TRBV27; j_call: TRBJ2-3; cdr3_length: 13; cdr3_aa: CASSLQTLDTQYF
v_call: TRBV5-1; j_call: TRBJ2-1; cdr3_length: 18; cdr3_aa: CASSLVGSGSFSHNEQFF
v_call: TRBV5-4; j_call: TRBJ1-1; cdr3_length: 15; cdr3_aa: CASSPGRPGNTEAFF
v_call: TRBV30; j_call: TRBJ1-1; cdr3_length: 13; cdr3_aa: CAWSRQGSTEAFF
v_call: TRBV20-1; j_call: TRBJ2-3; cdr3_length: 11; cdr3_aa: CSAPNRDTQYF
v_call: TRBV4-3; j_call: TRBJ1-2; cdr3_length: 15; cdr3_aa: CASSHPDRINGGYTF
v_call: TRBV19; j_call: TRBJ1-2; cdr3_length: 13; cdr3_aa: CASSAGGLYGYTF
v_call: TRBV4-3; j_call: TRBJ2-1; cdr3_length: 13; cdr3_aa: CASSHEQGNEQFF
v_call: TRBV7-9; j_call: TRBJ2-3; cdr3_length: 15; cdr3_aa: CASSQVGTPTDTQYF
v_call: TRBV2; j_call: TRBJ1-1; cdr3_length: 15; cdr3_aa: CASKRQGNMNTEAFF
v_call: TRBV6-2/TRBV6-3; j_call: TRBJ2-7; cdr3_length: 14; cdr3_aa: CASSYLGQGYEQYF
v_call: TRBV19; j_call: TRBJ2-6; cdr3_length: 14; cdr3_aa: CASSTLLIANVLTF
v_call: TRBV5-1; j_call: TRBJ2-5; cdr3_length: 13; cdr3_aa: CASSWAHQETQYF
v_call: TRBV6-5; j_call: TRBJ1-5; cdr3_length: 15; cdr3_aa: CASSPTYRGEQPQHF
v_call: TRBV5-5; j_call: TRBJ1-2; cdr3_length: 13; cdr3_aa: CASSQSRGYGYTF
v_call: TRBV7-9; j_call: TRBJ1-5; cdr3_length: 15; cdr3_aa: CASSPPGDSNQPQHF
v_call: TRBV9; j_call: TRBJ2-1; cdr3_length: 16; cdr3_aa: CASSVELAGGGREQFF
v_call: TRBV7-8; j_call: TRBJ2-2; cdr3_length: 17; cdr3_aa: CASSLALLARNTGELFF
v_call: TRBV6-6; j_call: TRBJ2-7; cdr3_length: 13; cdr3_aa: CASSYSQGNEQYF
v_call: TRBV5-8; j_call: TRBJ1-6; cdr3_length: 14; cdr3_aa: CASSRDRDNSPLHF
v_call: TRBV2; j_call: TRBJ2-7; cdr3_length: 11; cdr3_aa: CASSGTREQYF
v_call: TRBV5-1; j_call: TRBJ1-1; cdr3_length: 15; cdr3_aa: CASSPGGTGGREAFF
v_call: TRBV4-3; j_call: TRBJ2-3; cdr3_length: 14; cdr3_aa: CASGRWTDTDTQYF
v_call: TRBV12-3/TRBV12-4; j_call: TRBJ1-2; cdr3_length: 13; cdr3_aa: CASSLTPLGGYTF
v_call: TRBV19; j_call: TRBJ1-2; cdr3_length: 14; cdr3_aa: CASSQPGHRYGYTF
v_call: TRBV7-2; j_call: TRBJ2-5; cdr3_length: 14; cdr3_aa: CASSGDSRRETQYF
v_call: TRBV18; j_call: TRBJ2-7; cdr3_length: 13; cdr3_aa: CASSPGTGYEQYF
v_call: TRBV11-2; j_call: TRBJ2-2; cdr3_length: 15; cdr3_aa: CASSRSGRDPGELFF
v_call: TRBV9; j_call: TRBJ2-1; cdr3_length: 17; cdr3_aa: CASSVAPGLAGDNEQFF
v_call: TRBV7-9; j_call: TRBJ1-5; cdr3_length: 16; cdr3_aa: CASSSHGSAGNQPQHF
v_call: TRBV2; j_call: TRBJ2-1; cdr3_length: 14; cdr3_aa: CASHRTSGNNEQFF
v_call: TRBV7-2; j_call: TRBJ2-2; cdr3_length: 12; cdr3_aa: CASSRGTGELFF
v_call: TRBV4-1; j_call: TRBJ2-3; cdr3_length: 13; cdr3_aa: CASRAGASSTQYF
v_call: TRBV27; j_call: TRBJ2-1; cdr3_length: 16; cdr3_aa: CASSNQPRTSGGEQFF
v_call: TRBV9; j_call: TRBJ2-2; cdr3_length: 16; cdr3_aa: CASSVRDRGRTGELFF
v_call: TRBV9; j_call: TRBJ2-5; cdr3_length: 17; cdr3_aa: CASSISTGTSGGETQYF
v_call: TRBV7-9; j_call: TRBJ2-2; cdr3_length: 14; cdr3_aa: CASTSSGGRGELFF
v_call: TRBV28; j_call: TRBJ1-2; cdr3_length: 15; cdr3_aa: CASRVSSGQGYRYTF
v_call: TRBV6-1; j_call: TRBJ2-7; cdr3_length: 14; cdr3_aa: CASSFGAGLYEQYF
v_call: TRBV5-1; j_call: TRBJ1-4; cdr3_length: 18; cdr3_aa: CASSPWTAGTSTNEKLFF
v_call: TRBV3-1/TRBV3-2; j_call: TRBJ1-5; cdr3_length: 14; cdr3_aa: CASGDRGRNQPQHF
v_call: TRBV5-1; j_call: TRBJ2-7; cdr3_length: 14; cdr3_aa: CASSLWGTPYEQYF
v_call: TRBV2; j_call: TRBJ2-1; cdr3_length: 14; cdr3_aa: CATQRDRGYNEQFF
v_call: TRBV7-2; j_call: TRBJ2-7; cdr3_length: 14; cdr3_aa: CASSLSGQLYEQYF
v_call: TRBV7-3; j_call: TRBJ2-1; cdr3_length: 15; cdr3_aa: CASSLGLAVYNEQFF
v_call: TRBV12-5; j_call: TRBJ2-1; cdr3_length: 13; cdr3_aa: CASGLVGGLAPFF
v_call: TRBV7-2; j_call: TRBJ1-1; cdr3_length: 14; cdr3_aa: CASSSIDGGTEAFF
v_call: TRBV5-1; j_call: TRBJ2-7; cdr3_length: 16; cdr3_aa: CASSRARLALGYEQYF